The following is a TCR beta chain sequence with its context. Assay: immunoSEQ multiplex PCR; the TCRdb copy retains only in-frame clones and omits some. The sample lists 45,000 to 55,000 clones; roughly 84% were seen once. The data derive from a study of blood T cell repertoires in COVID-19. The overall study: The origin of the acute and convalescent COVID-19 samples was the United States, Italy and Spain.

This CDR3 is 15 amino acids long. With 6 bases removed from V and 5 bases from J, the gap between germline ends came to 16 bases. Germline CDR1 SNHLY, CDR2 FYNNEI. The specimen was peripheral blood. The V gene is TRBV2, the J gene TRBJ2-2; weak D call: TRBD2 (6 bases). The TCR sequence derives from a man aged 50 to 60 with acute or convalescent COVID-19. The CDR3 nucleotides read TGTGCCAGCAGCACCTTGGGGGGTAGGACCGGGGAGCTGTTTTTT. Translation gives CASSTLGGRTGELFF.